The 18 T cell receptor beta chains reported below all come from one sample, sequenced in a study of blood T cells in healthy people across ages. The authors ran a second PCR of about 7 to 12 cycles using a sample-barcoded 5' primer and a J-beta primer mix. TCRdb passed the 5' RACE reads through MiXCR, listing each CDR3 protein once. The table lists 600,000 to 850,000 distinct CDR3 sequences, around 40% of them singletons. Sequenced: blood. The origin of the receptors is a woman in her fifties or sixties in good health.

There are many counts of this clonotype. Relative to the germline gene, one junction end is altered; a read error may explain this. The chain couples TRBV5-1 to TRBJ2-5; D is unresolved. CDR3 size: 14 residues. Germline V gene lookup returns CDR1 SGHRS and CDR2 YFSETQ. CDR3 sequence: CASSPGTGQETQYF. The CDR3 nucleotides read TGTGCCAGCTCACCAGGCACCGGCCAAGAGACCCAGTACTTC.

The J gene is TRBJ2-3, the V gene TRBV20-1; 10 bases map to TRBD2. The CDR3 sequence is 16 residues long. Germline CDR1 DFQATT, CDR2 SNEGSKA (reference sequence). V trimming: 5 bases; J trimming: 2 bases; junction bases outside the gene matches: 10. The CDR3 sequence is CSAYWLAGGYTDTQYF. The DNA for the CDR3 is TGCAGTGCTTACTGGTTAGCGGGAGGTTACACAGATACGCAGTATTTT.

A few counts support this clonotype. V is TRBV20-1 and J is TRBJ2-1, with 9 bases matching TRBD2. V was pared by 4 bases and J by 7 bases, with 5 bases of the junction left unmatched. The germline V gene has CDR1 DFQATT and CDR2 SNEGSKA (reference sequence). The CDR3 spans 13 residues. The CDR3 is CSAKLAGVNEQFF. CDR3 DNA sequence: TGCAGTGCTAAGTTAGCGGGAGTTAATGAGCAGTTCTTC.

This clonotype has only a few counts. The V call is TRBV29-1, the J call TRBJ2-1, with D maybe TRBD2 (5 bases). V lost 5 bases and J lost 0, with 14 bases in between. This CDR3 comprises 15 residues. CDR1 and CDR2 from the germline V gene are SQVTM and ANQGSEA. DNA for the CDR3: TGCAGCGTTCCCCAAGCGGCGAGCTCCTACAATGAGCAGTTCTTC. This gives the protein CSVPQAASSYNEQFF.

CDR3 residues: CASSFLGPSNNEQFF. For the CDR3, the DNA is TGTGCCAGCAGTTTCTTGGGGCCATCGAACAATGAGCAGTTCTTC. The J gene is TRBJ2-1, the V gene TRBV12-3 or TRBV12-4, with D tentatively TRBD1 (5 bases). The CDR3 spans 15 residues. V was pared by 3 bases and J by 5 bases, with 14 bases between.

V gene TRBV5-1 combines with J gene TRBJ2-7; TRBD1 or TRBD2 may be the D gene (5 bases each). CDR3 length equals 15 residues. Germline V gene sequence: CDR1 SGHRS, CDR2 YFSETQ. The V gene lost 1 base and the J gene lost 6 bases, with 17 bases spanning the gap. The CDR3 spells CASSLIRGAEGEQYF. The DNA for the CDR3 is TGCGCCAGCAGCTTGATTCGGGGCGCCGAAGGCGAGCAGTACTTC.

The chain combines TRBV20-1 with TRBJ2-6, with 10 nucleotides matching TRBD2. Germline V gene data show CDR1 as DFQATT and CDR2 as SNEGSKA (reference sequence). V lost 0 bases to trimming and J lost 3 bases; unmatched junction nucleotides: 11. CDR3 length: 19 amino acids. In DNA form, the CDR3 reads TGCAGTGCTAGAGATTACAAGCGGGAGGGCCCTGGTGGGGCCAACGTCCTGACTTTC. This gives the protein CSARDYKREGPGGANVLTF.

The chain combines TRBV5-4 with TRBJ2-4; 11 bases fit TRBD1. The J call may be incorrect, as the DNA end agrees better with TRBJ2-7. Germline assignment: CDR1 SGHNT and CDR2 YYREEE (reference sequence). This CDR3 is built from 14 residues. This chain's CDR3 is CASSSDRGQYEQYF. The CDR3 region has the DNA TGTGCCAGCAGCTCGGACAGGGGGCAGTACGAGCAGTACTTC.

The chain recombines TRBV20-1 with TRBJ2-5; 8 positions match TRBD1. Unmatched junction bases numbered 13, after V lost 6 bases and J lost 7 bases. Germline lookup yields CDR1 DFQATT and CDR2 SNEGSKA (reference sequence). CDR3 length equals 14 residues. The CDR3 sequence is CSANRDHRGATQYF. CDR3 nucleotides: TGCAGTGCGAACCGGGACCACAGGGGGGCGACCCAGTACTTC.

The chain employs TRBV6-5 and TRBJ2-3, with 9 bases fitting TRBD1. The CDR3 covers 16 residues. CDR1 is MNHEY, CDR2 SVGAGI, per germline. With 5 bases clipped from V and 2 bases from J, the junction kept 8 bases outside the gene matches. Here the CDR3 reads CASSPFGTGTTDTQYF. CDR3 sequence (DNA): TGTGCCAGCAGTCCTTTCGGGACAGGGACCACAGATACGCAGTATTTT.

V gene TRBV4-1 combines with J gene TRBJ2-7; 7 bases line up with TRBD1. The CDR3 spans 15 residues. Germline-derived CDR1 and CDR2 are MGHRA and YSYEKL. Trimming took 2 bases from V and 3 from J; bases not matched to a gene: 7. CDR3 sequence: CASSQPGQVLYEQYF. CDR3 sequence (DNA): TGCGCCAGCAGCCAACCCGGACAGGTACTCTACGAGCAGTACTTC.

The chain couples TRBV5-1 to TRBJ1-2; a possible D gene is TRBD1 (5 bases). The V gene lost 1 base and the J gene lost 8 bases, with 24 bases spanning the gap. The CDR3 is 17 amino acids. The germline CDR1 and CDR2 sequences are SGHRS and YFSETQ. The DNA of the CDR3 is TGCGCCAGCAGCTTGCCCTCGGCAGGGTCGGTCGCGGGCGGCTACACCTTC. Protein: CASSLPSAGSVAGGYTF.

The chain is built from TRBV30 and TRBJ2-5; D gene unclear. This CDR3 is 12 amino acids long. Looked up from germline, CDR1 is GTSNPN and CDR2 is SVGIG (reference sequence). V lost 5 bases, J lost 4 bases, and 11 bases lay in between. CDR3 region: CAWGRSAETQYF. The CDR3 coding sequence is TGTGCCTGGGGCAGATCCGCAGAGACCCAGTACTTC.

This chain connects TRBV12-3 or TRBV12-4 to TRBJ1-5; no firm D call. V was cut by 7 bases and J by 2 bases, with 9 bases left in between. The CDR3 loop spans 13 amino acids. The DNA of the CDR3 is TGTGCCAGCACGTCTGGGGGCAATCAGCCCCAGCATTTT. It is translated as CASTSGGNQPQHF.

A few counts support this clonotype. V and J are TRBV5-1 and TRBJ2-4; unclear D gene. Germline assignment: CDR1 SGHRS and CDR2 YFSETQ. V lost 4 bases, J lost 6 bases, and 8 bases lay in between. The CDR3 runs to 12 residues. The DNA of the CDR3 is TGCGCCAGCAGCGTAAATGCAAACATTCAGTACTTC. This codes for CASSVNANIQYF.

In this sample, this clonotype turned up many times. This chain uses TRBV3-1 with TRBJ2-5, with TRBD1 identical over 8 bases. This CDR3 region has 13 residues. With 1 base clipped from V and 5 bases from J, the junction kept 0 bases outside the gene matches. Germline CDR1 is LGHDT and CDR2 is YNNKEL (reference sequence). The CDR3, as DNA: TGTGCCAGCAGCCAAGGACAGGGGGAGACCCAGTACTTC. Amino acids: CASSQGQGETQYF.

This chain connects TRBV7-9 to TRBJ1-2, with a tentative D call TRBD1 (5 bases). V was cut by 5 bases and J by 4 bases, with 26 bases left in between. The CDR3 totals 18 residues. Germline V CDR1 and CDR2: SEHNR, FQNEAQ (reference sequence). The CDR3 sequence is CASSLSAGRPRIFYGYTF. The DNA for the CDR3 is TGTGCCAGCAGCCTTTCTGCGGGACGCCCCAGAATATTCTATGGCTACACCTTC.

This clonotype was counted ten times or more. The CDR3 reads CASSRAETQYF. The CDR3 nucleotides read TGTGCCAGCAGCCGGGCGGAGACCCAGTACTTC. The chain joins TRBV6-6 to TRBJ2-5, with D unclear. This CDR3 comprises 11 residues. Germline V gives CDR1 MNHNY, CDR2 SVGAGI (reference sequence). V shed 6 bases and J shed 5 bases, with 7 bases lying between them.